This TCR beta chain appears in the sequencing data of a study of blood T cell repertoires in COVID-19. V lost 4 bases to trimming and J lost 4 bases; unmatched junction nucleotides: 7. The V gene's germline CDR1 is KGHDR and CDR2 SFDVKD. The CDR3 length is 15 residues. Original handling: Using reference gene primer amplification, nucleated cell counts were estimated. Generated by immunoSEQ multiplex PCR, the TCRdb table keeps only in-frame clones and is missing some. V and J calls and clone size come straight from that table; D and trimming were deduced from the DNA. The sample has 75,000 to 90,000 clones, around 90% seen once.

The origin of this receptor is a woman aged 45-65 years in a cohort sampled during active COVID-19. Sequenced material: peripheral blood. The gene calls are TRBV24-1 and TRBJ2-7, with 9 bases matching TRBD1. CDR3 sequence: CATSDPRQGGYEQYF. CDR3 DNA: TGTGCCACCAGTGACCCTCGACAGGGGGGATACGAGCAGTACTTC.